Below are 5 T cell receptor beta chains sequenced from a single sample in a study of T cell responses to AZD1222 COVID-19 vaccine. TCRdb's copy holds only in-frame clones and misses some; the assay was immunoSEQ multiplex PCR. Here the sample spans about 120,000 clones, about 95% being singletons. Material: peripheral blood, obtained 28 days after the second AZD1222 dose. The origin of the receptors is an adult who received the AZD1222 COVID-19 vaccine.

This clone has just one count. The chain carries TRBV5-5 and TRBJ1-3; 7 positions agree with TRBD1. J gave up 4 bases and V 4 bases, and 8 bases lay outside the gene matches. The CDR3 is 15 residues long. CDR1 is SGHKS, CDR2 YYEKEE, per germline (reference sequence). CDR3 in DNA: TGTGCCAGCAGCCGAGGGGACAGTAAAGGAAACACCATATATTTT. Its protein product is CASSRGDSKGNTIYF.

The J gene is TRBJ2-3, the V gene TRBV3-1 (or the pseudogene TRBV3-2); 8 bases match TRBD2. CDR1 and CDR2 (germline): LGHDT, YNNKEL (reference sequence). Trimming took 3 bases from V and 2 from J; bases not matched to a gene: 4. This CDR3 is 15 amino acids long. The CDR3 nucleotides read TGTGCCAGCAGCCAGGGCGGGGGGCACACAGATACGCAGTATTTT. Protein: CASSQGGGHTDTQYF.

The chain uses TRBV5-1 and TRBJ2-7; TRBD1 aligns across 9 bases. The CDR3 is 15 residues long. J was trimmed by 5 bases and V by 2 bases; bases with no gene match: 8. Per the germline V gene, CDR1 is SGHRS and CDR2 is YFSETQ. CDR3 in amino acids: CASSLFWTGVNEQYF. The CDR3 nucleotides are TGCGCCAGCAGCTTATTTTGGACAGGGGTCAACGAGCAGTACTTC. Looking up the rest from reference TRBV5-1 and TRBJ2-7 gives the full variable domain: KAGVTQTPRYLIKTRGQQVTLSCSPISGHRSVSWYQQTPGQGLQFLFEYFSETQRNKGNFPGRFSGRQFSNSRSEMNVSTLELGDSALYLCASSLFWTGVNEQYFGPGTRLTVT.

The genes are TRBV3-1 (or the pseudogene TRBV3-2) and TRBJ2-7; possible D gene TRBD2, 5 bases. Germline V gives CDR1 LGHDT, CDR2 YNNKEL (reference sequence). V lost 1 base to trimming and J lost 4 bases, with 11 bases between them. The CDR3 extends over 14 amino acids. The CDR3 bases are TGTGCCAGCAGCCAAGTAGAGTCGGGATACGAGCAGTACTTC. This translates into CASSQVESGYEQYF.

The V call is TRBV3-1 (or the pseudogene TRBV3-2), the J call TRBJ1-2, with TRBD1 as a possible D gene (5 bases). V lost 4 bases, J lost 2 bases, and 11 bases lay in between. This CDR3 is 14 amino acids long. CDR1 and CDR2 (germline): LGHDT, YNNKEL (reference sequence). The CDR3 is CASSLLGGNYGYTF. CDR3 DNA sequence: TGTGCCAGCAGCCTCCTTGGGGGAAACTATGGCTACACCTTC.